Shown below are 18 T cell receptor beta chains from a single sample sequenced in a study of PD-1 blockade in classical Hodgkin lymphoma. Every patient experienced relapse after autologous stem cell transplantation, and brentuximab vedotin exposure varied. Thawed PBMCs were the source of CD4+ T cells, purified by magnetic negative selection. Sequencing used immunoSEQ multiplex PCR; TCRdb keeps in-frame clones, though not all of them. The profile shows around 36,000 clones, 75% to 95% of them singletons. The input for sequencing was CD4+ T cells from blood, taken at baseline. Source of these receptors: a human donor with classical Hodgkin lymphoma.

This clone has just one count. The CDR3 spells CASSLDRGDHEQYF. Written as DNA, the CDR3 is TGTGCCAGCAGCCTGGACAGGGGAGACCACGAGCAGTACTTC. V usage is TRBV28 and J usage is TRBJ2-7; the match to TRBD1 covers 9 bases. The germline V gene has CDR1 MDHEN and CDR2 SYDVKM. The CDR3 is made up of 14 amino acids. The V gene end was trimmed by 6 bases and the J gene end by 5 bases; junction bases not matched to a gene: 8.

The chain uses TRBV11-2 and TRBJ1-2; tentative D call: TRBD1 (6 bases). Germline CDR1 SGHAT, CDR2 FQNNGV. The CDR3 extends over 13 amino acids. V lost 1 base, J lost 8 bases, and 11 bases lay in between. CDR3 in DNA: TGTGCCAGCAGCTTAGGCCAGGGGTTCGGCTACACCTTC. Its translation: CASSLGQGFGYTF.

Here the CDR3 reads CASSPTGRTGGFF. In DNA form, the CDR3 reads TGTGCCAGCAGCCCTACAGGGCGGACCGGGGGGTTCTTC. This chain uses TRBV7-9 with TRBJ2-1; possibly TRBD1 or TRBD2 for D (6 bases each). Deletions cut 5 bases from V and 15 bases from J, with 20 bases between. CDR1 is SEHNR and CDR2 is FQNEAQ in the germline V gene (reference sequence). The CDR3 runs 13 residues.

This clone was found once. The CDR3 protein is CASSSFLGLETQYF. In nucleotides, the CDR3 is TGTGCCAGCAGCTCTTTTTTAGGATTAGAGACCCAGTACTTC. This chain uses TRBV7-9 with TRBJ2-5; D gene ambiguous. Germline CDR1 and CDR2: SEHNR and FQNEAQ (reference sequence). The germline V and J ends were trimmed by 4 bases and 4 bases, with 13 bases remaining between them. The CDR3 runs 14 residues.

The genes are TRBV27 and TRBJ1-5, with D unresolved. This CDR3 is 16 amino acids long. Trimming took 3 bases from V and 3 from J, leaving 15 bases between them. Germline lookup yields CDR1 MNHEY and CDR2 SMNVEV (reference sequence). The CDR3 region is CASSFSRGGSNQPQHF. The CDR3 DNA follows: TGTGCCAGCAGTTTCTCAAGAGGAGGGTCCAATCAGCCCCAGCATTTT.

The J gene is TRBJ2-1, the V gene TRBV10-3; the match to TRBD2 covers 7 bases. There are 14 residues in the CDR3. Losses at the gene ends were 8 bases for V and 3 bases for J; bases not matched to a gene: 7. Germline assignment: CDR1 ENHRY and CDR2 SYGVKD. CDR3 protein: CAIRFGGGYNEQFF. In DNA form, the CDR3 reads TGTGCCATCCGATTTGGCGGGGGCTACAATGAGCAGTTCTTC.

V is TRBV2 and J is TRBJ2-1; D may match TRBD1 or TRBD2 (6 bases each). The V gene's germline CDR1 is SNHLY and CDR2 FYNNEI. This CDR3 is built from 15 residues. V was pared by 6 bases and J by 6 bases, with 18 bases between. In DNA, the CDR3 is TGTGCCAGCAGCAAGGGGGGATACCTTCCCAATGAGCAGTTCTTC. It is translated as CASSKGGYLPNEQFF.

This chain joins TRBV5-6 and TRBJ1-4, with D hard to call. The germline CDR1 and CDR2 sequences are SGHDT and YYEEEE. The CDR3 totals 14 residues. Trimming stripped 7 bases from V and 7 bases from J, with 17 bases between. CDR3: CASGSTPLGEKLFF. DNA for the CDR3: TGTGCCAGCGGGAGCACCCCCTTAGGTGAAAAACTGTTTTTT. Filled out from reference TRBV5-6 and TRBJ1-4, the complete variable domain reads DAGVTQSPTHLIKTRGQQVTLRCSPKSGHDTVSWYQQALGQGPQFIFQYYEEEERQRGNFPDRFSGHQFPNYSSELNVNALLLGDSALYLCASGSTPLGEKLFFGSGTQLSVL.

This rearrangement joins TRBV10-1 to TRBJ2-2; 9 nucleotides align to TRBD2. V was pared by 8 bases and J by 1 base, with 8 bases of the junction left unmatched. Looked up from germline, CDR1 is WNHNN and CDR2 is SYGVQD (reference sequence). This CDR3 comprises 16 residues. CDR3 DNA sequence: TGCGCCAGCGGTCAGCGGGAGGCCTTGAACACCGGGGAGCTGTTTTTT. Translated: CASGQREALNTGELFF.

J is TRBJ2-4 and V is TRBV18; D might be TRBD2 (6 bases). V lost 3 bases, J lost 6 bases, and 9 bases lay in between. CDR1 is KGHSH and CDR2 is LQKENI in the germline V gene. The CDR3 is 13 residues long. In nucleotides, the CDR3 is TGTGCCAGCTCACCGGAGGGGCGAAACATTCAGTACTTC. It encodes CASSPEGRNIQYF. The full variable domain, its missing parts supplied by reference TRBV18 and TRBJ2-4, is NAGVMQNPRHLVRRRGQEARLRCSPMKGHSHVYWYRQLPEEGLKFMVYLQKENIIDESGMPKERFSAEFPKEGPSILRIQQVVRGDSAAYFCASSPEGRNIQYFGAGTRLSVL.

This clone showed up just a few times. V and J are TRBV20-1 and TRBJ2-1; D gene unclear. CDR1 is DFQATT, CDR2 SNEGSKA, per germline (reference sequence). The CDR3 length is 11 residues. V was shortened by 4 bases and J by 13 bases, with 14 bases between the two germline ends. In DNA, the CDR3 is TGCAGTGCTAATACCCACTGGAATCAGTTCTTC. Its translation: CSANTHWNQFF.

The CDR3 sequence is CASSLTSGPYNEQFF. Here the CDR3 DNA reads TGTGCCAGTAGTCTAACTAGCGGCCCCTACAATGAGCAGTTCTTC. The rearrangement uses TRBV19 and TRBJ2-1, with 8 bases lining up with TRBD2. Germline values: CDR1 LNHDA, CDR2 SQIVND (reference sequence). The CDR3 consists of 15 residues. J was trimmed by 2 bases and V by 5 bases; bases with no gene match: 5.

In this sample, this clone turned up once. The CDR3 DNA sequence: TGTGCCAGTAGCCTTTCCCGACTAGCGGGAGACTACAATGAGCAGTTCTTC. It is translated as CASSLSRLAGDYNEQFF. This chain uses TRBV19 with TRBJ2-1; 12 nucleotides align to TRBD2. V lost 6 bases, J lost 3 bases, and 9 bases stayed unmatched. Germline V gene sequence: CDR1 LNHDA, CDR2 SQIVND (reference sequence). The length of the CDR3 is 17 residues.

This chain connects TRBV29-1 to TRBJ2-1, with 7 positions matching TRBD1. V lost 6 bases, J lost 1 base, and 6 bases stayed unmatched. This CDR3 contains 14 residues. Germline CDR1 and CDR2: SQVTM and ANQGSEA. The CDR3 DNA is TGCAGCGTCCTTACCAGGGGGTCCTACAATGAGCAGTTCTTC. This gives the protein CSVLTRGSYNEQFF.

The chain employs TRBV23-1 and TRBJ2-3; TRBD2 aligns across 7 bases. TRBV23-1 is identified as an open reading frame with a role that is uncertain. The CDR3 spans 20 residues. The junction had 21 bases not matched to a gene; V was cut back by 6 bases and J by 0 bases. CDR3 amino acids: CASSLGGREGPRSSTDTQYF. CDR3 nucleotides: TGCGCCAGCAGCCTAGGTGGCAGGGAGGGACCTCGCTCTAGCACAGATACGCAGTATTTT.

The DNA of the CDR3 is TGCAGCGCCCGGACAGGGGGCAACAATGAGCAGTTCTTC. Amino acid sequence: CSARTGGNNEQFF. V usage is TRBV29-1 and J usage is TRBJ2-1, with 11 bases fitting TRBD1. V shed 7 bases, J shed 5 bases, and the junction held 4 bases outside the gene matches. The germline V gene encodes CDR1 SQVTM and CDR2 ANQGSEA. The CDR3 runs to 13 residues.

The CDR3: CASSVAVQGAFF. In DNA form, the CDR3 reads TGTGCCAGCAGCGTAGCAGTACAGGGGGCTTTCTTT. The rearrangement joins TRBV9 to TRBJ1-1, with 7 bases aligning to TRBD1. The V and J ends lost 0 bases and 11 bases, in that order; junction bases with no gene match: 4. Per germline, CDR1 SGDLS and CDR2 YYNGEE. The CDR3 is 12 amino acids.

The V call is TRBV2, the J call TRBJ1-2; TRBD1 is a possible D gene (6 bases). Trimming took 2 bases from V and 6 from J, leaving 19 bases between them. CDR1 SNHLY and CDR2 FYNNEI come from the germline V gene. This CDR3 contains 16 residues. In DNA, the CDR3 is TGTGCCAGCAGTGAACGGAGCAGGGGAGAAACGGATGGCTACACCTTC. It yields the protein CASSERSRGETDGYTF.